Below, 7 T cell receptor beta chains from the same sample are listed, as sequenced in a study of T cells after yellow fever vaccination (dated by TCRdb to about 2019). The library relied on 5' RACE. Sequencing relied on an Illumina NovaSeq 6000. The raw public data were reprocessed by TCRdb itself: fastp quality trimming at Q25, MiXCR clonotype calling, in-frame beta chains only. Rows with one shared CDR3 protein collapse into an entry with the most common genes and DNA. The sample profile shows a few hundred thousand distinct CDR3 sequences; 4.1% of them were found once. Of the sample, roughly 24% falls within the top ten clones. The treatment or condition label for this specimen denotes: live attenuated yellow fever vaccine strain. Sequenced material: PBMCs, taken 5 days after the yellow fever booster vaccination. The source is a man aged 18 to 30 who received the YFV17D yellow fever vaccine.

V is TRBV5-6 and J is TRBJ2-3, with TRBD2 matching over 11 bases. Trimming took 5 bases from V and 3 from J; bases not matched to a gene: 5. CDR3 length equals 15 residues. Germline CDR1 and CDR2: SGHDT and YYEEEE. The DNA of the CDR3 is TGTGCCAGCAGGCTAGCGGGGGGCTTAACAGATACGCAGTATTTT. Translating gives CASRLAGGLTDTQYF.

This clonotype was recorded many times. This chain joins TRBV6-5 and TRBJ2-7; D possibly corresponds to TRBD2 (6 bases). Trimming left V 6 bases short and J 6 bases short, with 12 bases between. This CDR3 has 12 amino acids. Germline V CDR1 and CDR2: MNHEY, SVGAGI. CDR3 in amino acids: CASRERRGEQYF. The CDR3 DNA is TGTGCCAGCAGGGAGCGGCGGGGCGAGCAGTACTTC.

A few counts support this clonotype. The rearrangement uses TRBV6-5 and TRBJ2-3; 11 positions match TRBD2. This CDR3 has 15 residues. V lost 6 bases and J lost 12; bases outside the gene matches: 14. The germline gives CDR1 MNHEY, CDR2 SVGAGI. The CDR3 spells CASRSPGLAAASQYF. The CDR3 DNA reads TGTGCCAGCAGGTCCCCGGGACTAGCGGCCGCATCCCAGTATTTT.

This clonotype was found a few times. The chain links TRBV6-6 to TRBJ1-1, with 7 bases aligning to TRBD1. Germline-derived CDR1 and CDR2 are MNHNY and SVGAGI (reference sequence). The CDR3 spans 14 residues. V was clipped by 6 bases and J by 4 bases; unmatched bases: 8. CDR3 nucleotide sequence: TGTGCCAGCAGGTACCAGGGGGGGGGCACTGAAGCTTTCTTT. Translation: CASRYQGGGTEAFF.

The CDR3 nucleotides read TGTGCTAGTGGTTTGGAAAGCGGGGGGGGAGATACGCAGTATTTT. Translating it yields CASGLESGGGDTQYF. The chain joins TRBV12-5 to TRBJ2-3, with 10 bases matching TRBD2. Trimming cost V 1 base and J 5 bases; bases outside gene matches: 3. Germline loops: CDR1 LGHNT, CDR2 FRNRAP. The CDR3 loop spans 15 amino acids. The variable domain in full, with the rest retrieved from reference TRBV12-5 and TRBJ2-3, is DARVTQTPRHKVTEMGQEVTMRCQPILGHNTVFWYRQTMMQGLELLAYFRNRAPLDDSGMPKDRFSAEMPDATLATLKIQPSEPRDSAVYFCASGLESGGGDTQYFGPGTRLTVL.

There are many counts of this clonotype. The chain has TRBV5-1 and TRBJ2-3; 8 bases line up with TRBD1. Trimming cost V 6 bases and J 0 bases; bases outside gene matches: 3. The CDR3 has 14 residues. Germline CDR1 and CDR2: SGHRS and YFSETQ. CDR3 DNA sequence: TGCGCCAGCAAAGGACAGGGCAGCACAGATACGCAGTATTTT. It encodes CASKGQGSTDTQYF.

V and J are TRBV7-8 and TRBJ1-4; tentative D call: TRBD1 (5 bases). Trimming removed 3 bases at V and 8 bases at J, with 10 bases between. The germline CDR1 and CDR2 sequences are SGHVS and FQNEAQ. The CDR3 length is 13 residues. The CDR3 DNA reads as TGTGCCAGCAGCTTGGGGACCGAAGAAAAACTGTTTTTT. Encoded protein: CASSLGTEEKLFF.